The clone carrying this T cell receptor (beta chain) was recorded only once. Its specificity is not known. The data were produced by immunoSEQ multiplex PCR, yet TCRdb's version contains in-frame clones alone and is incomplete. The table shows fewer than 30,000 clones, with around 92% occurring only once. The data stem from a study of graft-versus-host responses after intestinal transplantation. Study in general: Every transplant recipient was induced with anti-thymocyte globulin, then maintained on tacrolimus and steroids for two to four years. Study outcomes and limitations: GvH clones were identified in recipient marrow, with some first appearing in ileum or blood.

The CDR3 contains 14 residues. From germline, CDR1 is MNHEY and CDR2 SMNVEV (reference sequence). The V gene lost 5 bases and the J gene lost 7 bases, with 12 bases spanning the gap. The sequence came from a human patient who received an intestinal transplant, so some T cells may come from the graft donor. Source: PBMCs, taken about ten weeks after intestinal transplant. The V gene is TRBV27, the J gene TRBJ1-6; D is unresolved. The DNA for the CDR3 is TGTGCCAGCAGTCCGGGCTGGGTGAATTCACCCCTCCACTTT. This translates into CASSPGWVNSPLHF.